This T cell receptor beta chain was profiled in a study of response to subunit inactivated influenza vaccine. TCRdb itself ran the RT-PCR reads through MiXCR, one entry per CDR3 protein. The table lists some 570,000 distinct CDR3 sequences, roughly 10% of them singletons. Ten or more counts support this clonotype. The J segment lost 1 base and the V segment lost 1 base, leaving 8 bases of the junction unmatched. The germline V gene encodes CDR1 PRHDT and CDR2 FYEKMQ (reference sequence). The CDR3 is made up of 18 amino acids. The same specimen was also included in a second study, on T cells expressing NK-cell markers. That investigation notes: With UMIs, 5'RACE template switching was used to make TCR beta cDNA. Repertoires of TCR beta were obtained from T cells sorted as CD3+CD56+NKG2C+, CD3+CD56+NKG2C- and CD3+CD56-NKG2C+. The contribution of dominant NKG2C+ clonotypes to CD8+ T cells in about six donors was roughly 1.0-7.5%.

The receptor was isolated from a man aged 45-65 years who received an inactivated influenza vaccine. The chain links TRBV13 to TRBJ2-3; 10 bases agree with TRBD2. The material was PBMCs from blood, obtained on the day of vaccination. The CDR3 region has the DNA TGTGCCAGCAGCTTAGTGGCTAGCGGGGGCGCCGGCACAGATACGCAGTATTTT. Amino acid sequence: CASSLVASGGAGTDTQYF. Full variable domain (rest looked up from reference TRBV13 and TRBJ2-3): AAGVIQSPRHLIKEKRETATLKCYPIPRHDTVYWYQQGPGQDPQFLISFYEKMQSDKGSIPDRFSAQQFSDYHSELNMSSLELGDSALYFCASSLVASGGAGTDTQYFGPGTRLTVL.